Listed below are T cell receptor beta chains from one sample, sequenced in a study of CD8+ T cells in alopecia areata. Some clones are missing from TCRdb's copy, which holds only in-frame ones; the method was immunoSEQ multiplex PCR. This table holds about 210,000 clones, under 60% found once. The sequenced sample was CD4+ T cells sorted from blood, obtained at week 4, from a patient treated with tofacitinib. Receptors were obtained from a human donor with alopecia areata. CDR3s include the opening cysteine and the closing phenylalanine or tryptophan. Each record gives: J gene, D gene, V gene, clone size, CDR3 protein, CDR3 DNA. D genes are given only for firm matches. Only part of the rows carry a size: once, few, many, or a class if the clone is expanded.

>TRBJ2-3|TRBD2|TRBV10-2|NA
CASRGLAGPTDTQYF
TGCGCCAGCAGGGGACTAGCGGGGCCCACAGATACGCAGTATTTT
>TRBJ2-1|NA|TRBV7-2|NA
CASRSGVDEQFF
TGTGCCAGCAGATCTGGAGTGGATGAGCAGTTCTTC
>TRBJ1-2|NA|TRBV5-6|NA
CASSYGGDHGYTF
TGTGCCAGCAGCTATGGAGGGGATCATGGCTACACCTTC
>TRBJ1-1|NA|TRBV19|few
CASSTGHRNTEAFF
TGTGCCAGTAGCACGGGACATAGAAACACTGAAGCTTTCTTT
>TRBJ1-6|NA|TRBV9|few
CASSVEGRGGMSPLHF
TGTGCCAGCAGCGTAGAAGGCAGGGGAGGAATGTCACCCCTCCACTTT
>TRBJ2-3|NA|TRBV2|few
CASSYSDSTDTQYF
TGTGCCAGCAGTTATTCGGACAGCACAGATACGCAGTATTTT
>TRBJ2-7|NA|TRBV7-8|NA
CASSLGGGYEQYF
TGTGCCAGCAGCTTAGGAGGAGGCTACGAGCAGTACTTC
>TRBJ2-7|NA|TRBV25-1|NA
CASSETRTEAYEQYF
TGTGCCAGCAGTGAAACGAGGACAGAGGCCTACGAGCAGTACTTC
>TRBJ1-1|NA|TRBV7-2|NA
CASSLPGQNTEAFF
TGTGCCAGCAGCTTACCGGGACAGAACACTGAAGCTTTCTTT
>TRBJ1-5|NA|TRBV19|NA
CASNDGNQPQHF
TGTGCCAGTAATGACGGAAATCAGCCCCAGCATTTT
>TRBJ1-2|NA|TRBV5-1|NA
CASSLGPNYGYTF
TGCGCCAGCAGCTTGGGTCCTAACTATGGCTACACCTTC
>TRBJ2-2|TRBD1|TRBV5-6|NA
CASSLGSNRGLTGELFF
TGTGCCAGCAGCTTGGGGTCGAACAGGGGCCTAACCGGGGAGCTGTTTTTT
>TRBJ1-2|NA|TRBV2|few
CASSVQGSSYGYTF
TGTGCCAGCAGTGTGCAGGGTTCTAGCTATGGCTACACCTTC
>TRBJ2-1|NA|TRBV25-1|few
CASSELSGYYNEQFF
TGTGCCAGCAGTGAATTGAGCGGATATTACAATGAGCAGTTCTTC
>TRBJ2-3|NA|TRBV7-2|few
CASSRTYGDTQYF
TGTGCCAGCAGCCGTACATACGGGGATACGCAGTATTTT
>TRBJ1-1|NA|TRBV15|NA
CATSSLQGEAFF
TGTGCCACCAGCAGTCTACAGGGAGAAGCTTTCTTT
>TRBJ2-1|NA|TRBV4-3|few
CASSQRLDEQFF
TGCGCCAGCAGCCAAAGACTAGATGAGCAGTTCTTC
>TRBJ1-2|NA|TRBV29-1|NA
CSVEDRDGYGYTF
TGCAGCGTTGAAGACCGGGACGGCTATGGCTACACCTTC
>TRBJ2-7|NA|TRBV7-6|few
CASSSPTRPNEQYF
TGTGCCAGCAGCTCACCCACTAGGCCGAACGAGCAGTACTTC
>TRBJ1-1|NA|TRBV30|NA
CAWSVGTVEAFF
TGTGCCTGGAGTGTAGGGACGGTTGAAGCTTTCTTT
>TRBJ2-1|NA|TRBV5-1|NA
CASSLGVLNEQFF
TGCGCCAGCAGCTTGGGGGTTCTCAATGAGCAGTTCTTC
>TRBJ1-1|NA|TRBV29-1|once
CSVAKSGMAEAFF
TGCAGCGTTGCTAAATCAGGGATGGCTGAAGCTTTCTTT
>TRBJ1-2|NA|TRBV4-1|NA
CASSQVPVANYGYTF
TGCGCCAGCAGCCAAGTCCCAGTAGCTAACTATGGCTACACCTTC
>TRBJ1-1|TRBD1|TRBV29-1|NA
CSVVGQGSGEAFF
TGCAGCGTTGTGGGACAGGGGTCAGGTGAAGCTTTCTTT
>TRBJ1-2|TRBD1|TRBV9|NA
CASSPDRGRFGYTF
TGTGCCAGCAGCCCGGACAGGGGGCGGTTTGGCTACACCTTC
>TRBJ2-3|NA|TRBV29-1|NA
CSVGFLAISTDTQYF
TGCAGCGTTGGGTTTTTGGCCATTAGCACAGATACGCAGTATTTT
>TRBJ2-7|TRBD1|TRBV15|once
CATSRDRGGIYEQYF
TGTGCCACCAGCAGGGACAGGGGAGGTATATACGAGCAGTACTTC
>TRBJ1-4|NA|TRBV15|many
CATSRESRGKLFF
TGTGCCACCAGCAGGGAATCCAGGGGTAAACTGTTTTTT
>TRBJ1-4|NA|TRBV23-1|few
CASSQDIATNEKLFF
TGCGCCAGCAGTCAGGATATCGCAACTAATGAAAAACTGTTTTTT
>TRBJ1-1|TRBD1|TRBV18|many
CASSPEFGRGTEAFF
TGTGCCAGCTCACCAGAGTTTGGCAGGGGGACTGAAGCTTTCTTT
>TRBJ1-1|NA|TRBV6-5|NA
CASSYQMNTEAFF
TGTGCCAGCAGTTACCAGATGAACACTGAAGCTTTCTTT
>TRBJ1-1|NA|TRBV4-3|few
CASGGLNTEAFF
TGCGCCAGCGGGGGATTGAACACTGAAGCTTTCTTT
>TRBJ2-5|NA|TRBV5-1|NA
CASSLGGTQETQYF
TGCGCCAGCAGCTTGGGCGGAACGCAAGAGACCCAGTACTTC
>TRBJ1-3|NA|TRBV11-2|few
CASSSGRSSFGNTIYF
TGTGCCAGCAGCTCTGGACGGAGTTCCTTTGGAAACACCATATATTTT
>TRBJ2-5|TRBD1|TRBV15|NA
CATSIVRDSQETQYF
TGTGCCACCAGCATCGTCCGGGACAGCCAAGAGACCCAGTACTTC
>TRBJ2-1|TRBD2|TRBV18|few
CASSPLSGVSYNEQFF
TGTGCCAGCTCACCCCTCAGCGGGGTCTCCTACAATGAGCAGTTCTTC
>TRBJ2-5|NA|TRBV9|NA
CASSPPTLGGEETQYF
TGTGCCAGCAGCCCACCCACCCTGGGGGGAGAAGAGACCCAGTACTTC
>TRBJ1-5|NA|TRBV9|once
CASSAASGAQPQHF
TGTGCCAGCAGCGCCGCATCCGGGGCTCAGCCCCAGCATTTT
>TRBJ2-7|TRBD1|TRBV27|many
CASSSQGARLREQYF
TGTGCCAGCAGTTCACAGGGGGCGCGACTACGGGAGCAGTACTTC
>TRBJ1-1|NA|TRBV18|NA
CASSPRREATEAFF
TGTGCCAGCTCACCACGCAGGGAGGCAACTGAAGCTTTCTTT
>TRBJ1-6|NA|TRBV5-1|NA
CASSFGGAVGDSPLHF
TGCGCCAGCAGTTTCGGGGGCGCGGTAGGGGATTCACCCCTCCACTTT